Listed here are 11 T cell receptor beta chains from one sample, sequenced in a study of radiotherapy plus CTLA-4 blockade in lung cancer. Produced via immunoSEQ multiplex PCR; TCRdb's table is partial and in-frame only. The sample lists some 64,000 clones; approximately 76% were seen once. The material was peripheral blood, obtained from a patient treated with radiotherapy plus ipilimumab. The receptors here all came from a human donor with non-small cell lung cancer whose response to radiotherapy plus ipilimumab could not be evaluated. Some clones in this sample may be carry-over from other donors' samples.

This clone was seen a few times. The J gene is TRBJ1-2, the V gene TRBV7-9; TRBD1 might be the D (5 bases). This CDR3 comprises 13 residues. Germline V gene data show CDR1 as SEHNR and CDR2 as FQNEAQ (reference sequence). V was pared by 0 bases and J by 6 bases, with 8 bases between. CDR3 region: CASSLASGHGYTF. CDR3 DNA: TGTGCCAGCAGCTTAGCGTCAGGGCATGGCTACACCTTC.

This chain connects TRBV6-5 to TRBJ1-1; a weak D match, TRBD1 (6 bases). Trimming removed 7 bases at V and 4 bases at J, with 16 bases between. Germline V gene sequence: CDR1 MNHEY, CDR2 SVGAGI. The CDR3 extends over 14 amino acids. CDR3 amino acids: CASTSGAPSTEAFF. CDR3 sequence (DNA): TGTGCCAGCACCTCAGGGGCCCCGAGCACTGAAGCTTTCTTT.

The chain carries TRBV10-3 and TRBJ1-2; TRBD1 matches at 8 bases. In germline, CDR1 is ENHRY, CDR2 SYGVKD. This CDR3 spans 13 amino acids. V was clipped by 4 bases and J by 3 bases; unmatched bases: 1. The CDR3 protein is CAISGGQDYGYTF. The CDR3 DNA reads as TGTGCCATCAGTGGGGGACAGGACTATGGCTACACCTTC.

This chain links TRBV7-9 with TRBJ1-1; D remains unclear. This CDR3 has 15 amino acids. Deletions cut 5 bases from V and 5 bases from J, with 18 bases between. Germline CDR1 is SEHNR and CDR2 is FQNEAQ (reference sequence). CDR3 region: CASSLRTHARTEAFF. The CDR3 DNA reads TGTGCCAGCAGCCTAAGAACCCACGCGAGGACTGAAGCTTTCTTT.

V and J are TRBV7-9 and TRBJ2-3, with 7 bases lining up with TRBD2. The germline gives CDR1 SEHNR, CDR2 FQNEAQ (reference sequence). The length of the CDR3 is 12 residues. The trim removed 5 bases at V and 8 bases at J, leaving 4 bases unmatched. The CDR3 region has the DNA TGTGCCAGCAGCCTAAGGACTAGTACGCAGTATTTT. It translates to CASSLRTSTQYF.

This clone appeared a few times. This chain links TRBV6-6 with TRBJ1-5; D unresolved. Trimming pared 0 bases from V and 0 bases from J, leaving 6 bases between. The germline V gene encodes CDR1 MNHNY and CDR2 SVGAGI (reference sequence). The length of the CDR3 is 15 residues. CDR3 loop: CASSYSGASNQPQHF. CDR3 sequence (DNA): TGTGCCAGCAGTTACTCTGGAGCTAGCAATCAGCCCCAGCATTTT.

The chain employs TRBV5-1 and TRBJ1-5; D not resolved. The V end lost 1 base, the J end lost 1 base, and 6 bases lay between the germline ends. Germline values: CDR1 SGHRS, CDR2 YFSETQ. The CDR3 consists of 14 residues. CDR3 residues: CASSLSGSNQPQHF. The CDR3 nucleotides read TGCGCCAGCAGCTTGTCCGGGAGCAATCAGCCCCAGCATTTT. Using reference TRBV5-1 and TRBJ1-5 for the parts outside the CDR3, the full variable domain is KAGVTQTPRYLIKTRGQQVTLSCSPISGHRSVSWYQQTPGQGLQFLFEYFSETQRNKGNFPGRFSGRQFSNSRSEMNVSTLELGDSALYLCASSLSGSNQPQHFGDGTRLSIL.

The chain uses TRBV6-6 and TRBJ2-7; 7 nucleotides line up with TRBD1. This CDR3 region has 13 residues. V shed 8 bases, J shed 3 bases, and the junction held 7 bases outside the gene matches. Germline CDR1 and CDR2: MNHNY and SVGAGI (reference sequence). The CDR3 protein is CASRPGQSYEQYF. As DNA, the CDR3 is TGTGCCAGCCGACCGGGACAGAGCTACGAGCAGTACTTC.

This clone was counted a few times. CDR3 region: CASSWDRGPQSGELFF. CDR3 DNA: TGTGCCAGCAGCTGGGACAGGGGCCCGCAGTCCGGGGAGCTGTTTTTT. V gene TRBV5-4 combines with J gene TRBJ2-2; 10 bases are a match to TRBD1. CDR3 size: 16 residues. CDR1 and CDR2 (germline): SGHNT, YYREEE (reference sequence). V lost 3 bases and J lost 6; bases outside the gene matches: 8.

The chain links TRBV7-6 to TRBJ2-7, with 12 bases that match TRBD1. This CDR3 is 16 amino acids long. V was pared by 1 base and J by 6 bases, with 7 bases of the junction left unmatched. The germline CDR1 and CDR2 sequences are SGHVS and FNYEAQ. This CDR3 reads CASSLVSGQGAPEQYF. CDR3 bases: TGTGCCAGCAGCTTAGTATCGGGACAGGGGGCACCCGAGCAGTACTTC.

CDR3 loop: CASTGVFEQYF. The CDR3 DNA reads TGTGCCAGCACCGGGGTGTTCGAGCAGTACTTC. The rearrangement uses TRBV27 and TRBJ2-7, with D maybe TRBD2 (5 bases). The V and J ends lost 7 bases and 6 bases respectively, with 10 bases between them. This CDR3 has 11 amino acids. Germline CDR1 is MNHEY and CDR2 is SMNVEV (reference sequence).